This TCR beta chain is drawn from a study of T cell responses to AZD1222 COVID-19 vaccine. Method: immunoSEQ multiplex PCR; TCRdb's copy keeps in-frame clones and lacks some. The table has around 100,000 clones, roughly nine tenths seen once. Trimming took off 1 base at V and 6 bases at J, with 12 bases between the two ends. The CDR3 extends over 15 amino acids. Per germline, CDR1 LNHDA and CDR2 SQIVND (reference sequence). The genes are TRBV19 and TRBJ1-4; perhaps TRBD1 as D (5 bases). The receptor was isolated from an adult who received the AZD1222 COVID-19 vaccine. The starting material was peripheral blood, obtained 28 days after the second AZD1222 dose. CDR3 sequence reads: CASSIAGTADEKLFF. In nucleotides, the CDR3 is TGTGCCAGTAGTATAGCAGGGACTGCTGATGAAAAACTGTTTTTT. Supplemented by reference TRBV19 and TRBJ1-4, the full variable domain reads DGGITQSPKYLFRKEGQNVTLSCEQNLNHDAMYWYRQDPGQGLRLIYYSQIVNDFQKGDIAEGYSVSREKKESFPLTVTSAQKNPTAFYLCASSIAGTADEKLFFGSGTQLSVL.